The entry below describes one TCR beta chain. Its matching antigen is unknown. The data belong to a study of siplizumab effects on memory and regulatory T cells. Findings and caveats of the study: The average Treg-derived proportion among mappable alloreactive CD4+ clones was 68.8% with siplizumab versus more than 25% in controls.

TCRdb keeps only in-frame clones here, not all; method: immunoSEQ multiplex PCR. The sample lists under 150,000 clones, less than 95% occurring once. The CDR3 runs to 13 residues. V gave up 2 bases and J gave up 4 bases; unmatched junction bases: 1. In germline, CDR1 is LNHDA, CDR2 SQIVND (reference sequence). This chain joins TRBV19 and TRBJ1-2, with 7 bases fitting TRBD1. Specimen: non-Treg CD4+ T cells sorted from blood. The receptor's source is a human donor in good health. The CDR3 reads CASSIRQGYGYTF. In nucleotides, the CDR3 is TGTGCCAGTAGTATAAGACAGGGCTATGGCTACACCTTC.